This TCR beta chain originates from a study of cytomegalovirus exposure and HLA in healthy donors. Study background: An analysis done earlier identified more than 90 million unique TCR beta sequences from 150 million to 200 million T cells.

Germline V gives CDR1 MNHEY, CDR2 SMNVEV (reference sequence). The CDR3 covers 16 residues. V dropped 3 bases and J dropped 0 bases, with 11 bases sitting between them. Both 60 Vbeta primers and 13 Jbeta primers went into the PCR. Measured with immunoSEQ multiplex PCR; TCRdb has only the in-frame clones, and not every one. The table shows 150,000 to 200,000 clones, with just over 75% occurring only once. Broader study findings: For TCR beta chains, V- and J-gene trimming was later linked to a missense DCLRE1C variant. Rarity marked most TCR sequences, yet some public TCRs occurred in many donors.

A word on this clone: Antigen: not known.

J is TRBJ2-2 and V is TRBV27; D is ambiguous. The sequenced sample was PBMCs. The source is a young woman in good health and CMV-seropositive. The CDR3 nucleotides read TGTGCCAGCAGTTTTTATGGGCTACCGAACACCGGGGAGCTGTTTTTT. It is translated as CASSFYGLPNTGELFF.